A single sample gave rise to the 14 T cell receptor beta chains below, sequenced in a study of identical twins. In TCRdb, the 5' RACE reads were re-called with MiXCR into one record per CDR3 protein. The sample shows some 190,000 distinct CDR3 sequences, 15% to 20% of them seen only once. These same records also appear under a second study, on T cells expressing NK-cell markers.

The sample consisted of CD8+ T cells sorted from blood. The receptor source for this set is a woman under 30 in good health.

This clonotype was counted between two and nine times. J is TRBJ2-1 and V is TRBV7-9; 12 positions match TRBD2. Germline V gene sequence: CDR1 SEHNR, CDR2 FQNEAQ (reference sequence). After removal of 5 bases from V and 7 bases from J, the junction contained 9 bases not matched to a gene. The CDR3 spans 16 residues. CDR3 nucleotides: TGTGCCAGCAGCCCGAGGACTAGCGGGAATTTGAATGAGCAGTTCTTC. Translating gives CASSPRTSGNLNEQFF. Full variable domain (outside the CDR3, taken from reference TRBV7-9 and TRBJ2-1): DTGVSQNPRHKITKRGQNVTFRCDPISEHNRLYWYRQTLGQGPEFLTYFQNEAQLEKSRLLSDRFSAERPKGSFSTLEIQRTEQGDSAMYLCASSPRTSGNLNEQFFGPGTRLTVL.

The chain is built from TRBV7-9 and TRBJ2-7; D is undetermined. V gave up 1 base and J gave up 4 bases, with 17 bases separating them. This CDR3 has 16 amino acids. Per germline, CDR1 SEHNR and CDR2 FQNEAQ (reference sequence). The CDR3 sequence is CASSLVAGDESYEQYF. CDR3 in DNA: TGTGCCAGCAGCTTAGTAGCTGGAGATGAATCTTACGAGCAGTACTTC.

The CDR3 reads CASSLGEGRINEQYF. CDR3 DNA: TGTGCCAGCAGCCTTGGCGAAGGGAGGATTAACGAGCAGTACTTC. V is TRBV11-3 and J is TRBJ2-7, with D possibly being TRBD2 (6 bases). The V gene's germline CDR1 is SGHNT and CDR2 YENEEA. V gave up 5 bases and J gave up 5 bases, with 19 bases separating them. This CDR3 region has 15 residues.

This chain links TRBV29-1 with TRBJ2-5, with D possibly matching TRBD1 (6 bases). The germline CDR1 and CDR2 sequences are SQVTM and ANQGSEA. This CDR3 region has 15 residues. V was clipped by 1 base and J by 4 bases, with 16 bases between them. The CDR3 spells CSVEGERTELETQYF. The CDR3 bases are TGCAGCGTTGAAGGCGAGCGGACAGAATTAGAGACCCAGTACTTC.

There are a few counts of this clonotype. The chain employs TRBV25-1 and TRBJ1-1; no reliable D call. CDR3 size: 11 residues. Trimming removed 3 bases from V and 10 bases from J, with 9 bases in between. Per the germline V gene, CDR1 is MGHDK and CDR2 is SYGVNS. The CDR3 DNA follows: TGTGCCAGCAGTGATCCGGGAGGAGCTTTCTTT. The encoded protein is CASSDPGGAFF. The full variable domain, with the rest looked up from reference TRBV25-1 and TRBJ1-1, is EADIYQTPRYLVIGTGKKITLECSQTMGHDKMYWYQQDPGMELHLIHYSYGVNSTEKGDLSSESTVSRIRTEHFPLTLESARPSHTSQYLCASSDPGGAFFGQGTRLTVV.

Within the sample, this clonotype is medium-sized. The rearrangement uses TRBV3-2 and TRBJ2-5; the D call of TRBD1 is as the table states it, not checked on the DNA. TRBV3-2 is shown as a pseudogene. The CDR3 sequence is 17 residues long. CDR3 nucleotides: TGTGCCAGCACCCTTAGCCGCTCAGGGTGGACAGGCGAGACCCAGTACTTC. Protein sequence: CASTLSRSGWTGETQYF.

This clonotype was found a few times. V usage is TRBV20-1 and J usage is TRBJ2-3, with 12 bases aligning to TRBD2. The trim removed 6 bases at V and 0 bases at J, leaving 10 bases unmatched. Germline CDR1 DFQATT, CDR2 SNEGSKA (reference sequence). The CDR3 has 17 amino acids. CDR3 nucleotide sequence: TGCAGTGCAACCGGGACTAGCGGGTTTTCTAGCACAGATACGCAGTATTTT. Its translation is CSATGTSGFSSTDTQYF.

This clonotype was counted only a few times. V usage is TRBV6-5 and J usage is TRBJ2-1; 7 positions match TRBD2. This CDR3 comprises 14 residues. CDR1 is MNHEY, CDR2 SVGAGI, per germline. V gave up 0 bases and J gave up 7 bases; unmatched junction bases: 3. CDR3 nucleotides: TGTGCCAGCAGTTACTCGACGGGGGGAAATGAGCAGTTCTTC. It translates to CASSYSTGGNEQFF.

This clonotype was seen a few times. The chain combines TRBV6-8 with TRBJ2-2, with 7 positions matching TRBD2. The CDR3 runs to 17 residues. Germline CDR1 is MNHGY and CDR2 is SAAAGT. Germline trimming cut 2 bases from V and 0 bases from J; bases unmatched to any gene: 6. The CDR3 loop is CASSYEAGRANTGELFF. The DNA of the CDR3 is TGTGCCAGCAGTTACGAAGCGGGGAGAGCGAACACCGGGGAGCTGTTTTTT.

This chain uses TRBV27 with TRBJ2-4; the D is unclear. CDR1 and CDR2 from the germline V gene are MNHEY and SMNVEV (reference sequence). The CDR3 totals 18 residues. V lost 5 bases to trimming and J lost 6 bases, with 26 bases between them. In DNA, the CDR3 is TGTGCCAGCAGTACCACACCTCCCCCGGTCCTGGCCCCAAACATTCAGTACTTC. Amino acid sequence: CASSTTPPPVLAPNIQYF.

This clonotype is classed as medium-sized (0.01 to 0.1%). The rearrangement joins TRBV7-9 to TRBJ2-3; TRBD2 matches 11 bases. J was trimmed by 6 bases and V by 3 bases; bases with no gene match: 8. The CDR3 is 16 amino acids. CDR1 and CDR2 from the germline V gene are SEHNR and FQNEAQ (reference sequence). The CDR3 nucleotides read TGTGCCAGCAGCTTTCCGGGACTAGCGGACGCGGATACGCAGTATTTT. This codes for CASSFPGLADADTQYF.

In DNA, the CDR3 is TGTGCCAGCGAAGGGGGAGTTGGTGAAAAACTGTTTTTT. As protein: CASEGGVGEKLFF. This chain uses TRBV7-9 with TRBJ1-4; maybe TRBD1 (6 bases). The CDR3 has 13 residues. The germline gives CDR1 SEHNR, CDR2 FQNEAQ (reference sequence). V lost 8 bases to trimming and J lost 7 bases, with 14 bases between them.

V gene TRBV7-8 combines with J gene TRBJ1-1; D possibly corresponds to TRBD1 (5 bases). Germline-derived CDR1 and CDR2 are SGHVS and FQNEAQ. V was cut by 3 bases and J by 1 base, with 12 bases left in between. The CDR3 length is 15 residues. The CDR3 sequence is CASSFPEGTNTEAFF. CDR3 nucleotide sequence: TGTGCCAGCAGCTTCCCTGAGGGGACGAACACTGAAGCTTTCTTT.

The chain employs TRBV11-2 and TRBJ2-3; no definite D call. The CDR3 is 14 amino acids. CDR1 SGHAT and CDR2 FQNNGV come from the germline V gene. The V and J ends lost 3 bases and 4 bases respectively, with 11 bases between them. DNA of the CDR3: TGTGCCAGCAGCTTGTTTCTGGGCCCAGATACGCAGTATTTT. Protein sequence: CASSLFLGPDTQYF.